This passage covers 23 T cell receptor beta chains from one sample sequenced in a study of T cells in localized non-small cell lung cancer. Data came from immunoSEQ multiplex PCR; TCRdb stores just in-frame clones and leaves some out. The sample has some 30,000 clones, over 65% seen once. The sequencing here drew on peripheral blood, taken before any cancer treatment. Receptors originate from a male donor at least 60 years old with stage II squamous cell lung carcinoma.

The sample holds a few counts of this clone. The gene calls are TRBV7-9 and TRBJ1-2; possibly TRBD1 for D (5 bases). The CDR3 is 16 residues long. Trimming pared 1 base from V and 6 bases from J, leaving 18 bases between. Germline V gives CDR1 SEHNR, CDR2 FQNEAQ (reference sequence). The CDR3: CASSLGLPGYEDGYTF. The CDR3 nucleotides are TGTGCCAGCAGCTTAGGTCTTCCAGGGTATGAGGATGGCTACACCTTC.

The chain carries TRBV4-1 and TRBJ1-1, with D possibly TRBD1 on 5 matching bases. This CDR3 is 13 amino acids long. V lost 0 bases to trimming and J lost 11 bases, with 13 bases between them. CDR1 and CDR2 from the germline V gene are MGHRA and YSYEKL. The CDR3 protein is CASSQENVGDAFF. The CDR3 DNA sequence: TGCGCCAGCAGCCAAGAAAATGTAGGGGATGCTTTCTTT.

The V and J genes are TRBV5-5 and TRBJ1-6; D remains unclear. Trimming took 2 bases from V and 9 from J, leaving 6 bases between them. The CDR3 runs 12 residues. Germline CDR1 and CDR2: SGHKS and YYEKEE (reference sequence). The CDR3 region has the DNA TGTGCCAGCAGCTTTTCTCTTTCACCCCTCCACTTT. Amino acids: CASSFSLSPLHF.

This clone was counted once. The V and J genes are TRBV7-9 and TRBJ1-1, with D perhaps matching TRBD1 (5 bases). V lost 5 bases and J 0 bases, leaving 19 bases between the germline ends. The CDR3 runs 17 residues. Germline-derived CDR1 and CDR2 are SEHNR and FQNEAQ (reference sequence). DNA for the CDR3: TGTGCCAGCAGCCAGATATCAGGGCCCGAAATGAACACTGAAGCTTTCTTT. It codes for CASSQISGPEMNTEAFF.

In its sample, this clone was seen once. The rearrangement joins TRBV2 to TRBJ1-1, with D unclear. The germline V gene has CDR1 SNHLY and CDR2 FYNNEI. The CDR3 contains 12 residues. The V and J ends lost 3 bases and 7 bases respectively, with 9 bases between them. Written as DNA, the CDR3 is TGTGCCAGCAGTGACCGGTCCCATGAAGCTTTCTTT. Translated, it gives CASSDRSHEAFF.

The chain's CDR3 is CASSFLAGISGELFF. CDR3 coding DNA: TGTGCCAGCAGCTTCTTAGCGGGGATAAGCGGGGAGCTGTTTTTT. The V gene is TRBV11-2, the J gene TRBJ2-2, with 8 bases fitting TRBD2. V trimming: 3 bases; J trimming: 7 bases; junction bases outside the gene matches: 7. CDR1 SGHAT and CDR2 FQNNGV come from the germline V gene. This CDR3 region has 15 residues.

This chain links TRBV14 with TRBJ1-2; TRBD1 matches at 7 bases. V lost 5 bases and J lost 0; bases outside the gene matches: 6. The germline V gene has CDR1 SGHDN and CDR2 FVKESK. CDR3 size: 15 residues. Here the CDR3 reads CASSFRGQANYGYTF. The CDR3 bases are TGTGCCAGCAGCTTTCGAGGACAGGCTAACTATGGCTACACCTTC.

This clone was recorded a few times. The J gene is TRBJ1-5, the V gene TRBV20-1; unclear D gene. The CDR3 consists of 9 residues. Germline CDR1 reads DFQATT; CDR2 reads SNEGSKA (reference sequence). This CDR3 is CSNHQPQHF. As DNA, the CDR3 is TGCAGCAATCATCAGCCCCAGCATTTT.

The rearrangement joins TRBV9 to TRBJ2-6; D is perhaps TRBD1 (6 bases). Trimming stripped 2 bases from V and 2 bases from J, with 8 bases between. CDR3 length: 15 amino acids. CDR1 SGDLS and CDR2 YYNGEE come from the germline V gene. In nucleotides, the CDR3 is TGTGCCAGCAGCGTCAGGGGAACTGGGGCCAACGTCCTGACTTTC. It yields the protein CASSVRGTGANVLTF. Full variable domain (rest looked up from reference TRBV9 and TRBJ2-6): DSGVTQTPKHLITATGQRVTLRCSPRSGDLSVYWYQQSLDQGLQFLIQYYNGEERAKGNILERFSAQQFPDLHSELNLSSLELGDSALYFCASSVRGTGANVLTFGAGSRLTVL.

The J gene is TRBJ1-4, the V gene TRBV7-9; D remains unclear. CDR3 length: 14 amino acids. Germline lookup yields CDR1 SEHNR and CDR2 FQNEAQ (reference sequence). Trimming removed 1 base at V and 8 bases at J, with 11 bases between. CDR3 residues: CASSLGANREKLFF. In DNA, the CDR3 is TGTGCCAGCAGCTTAGGGGCAAATAGAGAAAAACTGTTTTTT.

This sequence joins TRBV5-1 and TRBJ2-5; D is undetermined. Germline assignment: CDR1 SGHRS and CDR2 YFSETQ. This CDR3 has 13 amino acids. The ends were cut back, 0 bases at V and 6 bases at J, with 9 bases in the middle. The DNA for the CDR3 is TGCGCCAGCAGCTTGGATTACAGAAAGACCCAGTACTTC. It yields the protein CASSLDYRKTQYF.

The chain carries TRBV10-2 and TRBJ1-2; 7 nucleotides line up with TRBD1. The CDR3 sequence is 13 residues long. J gave up 8 bases and V 5 bases, and 8 bases lay outside the gene matches. Germline-derived CDR1 and CDR2 are WSHSY and SAAADI. The CDR3 DNA reads as TGCGCCAGCAGTCAGGGGGGCCAGTGGGGCTACACCTTC. Protein: CASSQGGQWGYTF.

The V gene is TRBV2, the J gene TRBJ1-4; no definite D call. CDR3 length: 12 residues. The ends were cut back, 6 bases at V and 5 bases at J, with 7 bases in the middle. Germline loops: CDR1 SNHLY, CDR2 FYNNEI. The chain's CDR3 is CASRIGNEKLFF. DNA for the CDR3: TGTGCCAGCAGAATTGGGAATGAAAAACTGTTTTTT.

This clone was seen only a few times. The CDR3 region is CASSPGTAIGQPQHF. CDR3 DNA sequence: TGTGCCAGCAGCCCCGGTACAGCCATCGGCCAGCCCCAGCATTTT. This chain connects TRBV5-5 to TRBJ1-5; D unresolved. CDR3 length: 15 residues. Deletions cut 4 bases from V and 7 bases from J, with 18 bases between. Germline V gene sequence: CDR1 SGHKS, CDR2 YYEKEE (reference sequence).

This chain uses TRBV4-2 with TRBJ2-3; possible D gene TRBD1, 5 bases. Trimming cost V 1 base and J 2 bases, with 13 bases left between them. Looked up from germline, CDR1 is LGHNA and CDR2 is YNFKEQ. The CDR3 is 16 amino acids. Here the CDR3 reads CASSQGKIGDTDTQYF. The CDR3 bases are TGTGCCAGCAGCCAAGGGAAGATAGGGGACACAGATACGCAGTATTTT.

This chain joins TRBV6-5 and TRBJ1-2; D not resolved. This CDR3 comprises 14 residues. Per the germline V gene, CDR1 is MNHEY and CDR2 is SVGAGI. The ends were cut back, 0 bases at V and 8 bases at J, with 13 bases in the middle. DNA of the CDR3: TGTGCCAGCAGTTACTCGAGCAAGGGTAGCGGCTACACCTTC. Amino acids: CASSYSSKGSGYTF.

The chain's CDR3 is CASSLGSGSLDEQFF. The CDR3 DNA reads TGTGCCAGCAGCTTAGGCAGCGGGAGTTTAGATGAGCAGTTCTTC. The rearrangement joins TRBV7-9 to TRBJ2-1; 8 bases are shared with TRBD2. V lost 1 base and J lost 8; bases outside the gene matches: 7. The CDR3 consists of 15 residues. Germline V lookup: CDR1 SEHNR, CDR2 FQNEAQ (reference sequence). Full variable domain (missing parts from reference TRBV7-9 and TRBJ2-1): DTGVSQNPRHKITKRGQNVTFRCDPISEHNRLYWYRQTLGQGPEFLTYFQNEAQLEKSRLLSDRFSAERPKGSFSTLEIQRTEQGDSAMYLCASSLGSGSLDEQFFGPGTRLTVL.

V is TRBV7-9 and J is TRBJ1-1, with 9 bases identical to TRBD1. Losses at the gene ends were 5 bases for V and 4 bases for J; bases not matched to a gene: 8. Germline CDR1 and CDR2: SEHNR and FQNEAQ (reference sequence). The CDR3 runs to 15 residues. The CDR3 region has the DNA TGTGCCAGCAGCAAACCGGGACAGGGCGGCACTGAAGCTTTCTTT. As protein: CASSKPGQGGTEAFF.

This chain joins TRBV6-5 and TRBJ2-7; 9 positions match TRBD1. Germline trimming cut 4 bases from V and 6 bases from J; bases unmatched to any gene: 7. The CDR3 runs to 14 residues. Germline lookup yields CDR1 MNHEY and CDR2 SVGAGI. CDR3: CASSSTGGSGEQYF. As DNA, the CDR3 is TGTGCCAGCAGTTCGACAGGGGGTTCGGGCGAGCAGTACTTC.

This clone came up once. V usage is TRBV5-1 and J usage is TRBJ2-1; maybe TRBD2 (5 bases). Trimming left V 0 bases short and J 5 bases short, with 12 bases between. CDR1 and CDR2 (germline): SGHRS, YFSETQ. The CDR3 has 15 amino acids. CDR3 in amino acids: CASSLGSWRDNEQFF. CDR3 in DNA: TGCGCCAGCAGCTTGGGGTCTTGGCGGGACAATGAGCAGTTCTTC.

This clone was counted only a few times. This sequence joins TRBV11-3 and TRBJ1-1; D is unresolved. Trimming stripped 4 bases from V and 2 bases from J, with 11 bases between. The CDR3 runs 14 residues. Germline V gene sequence: CDR1 SGHNT, CDR2 YENEEA. In nucleotides, the CDR3 is TGTGCCAGCAGCTGGGGAGGGCCTAACACTGAAGCTTTCTTT. Translation gives CASSWGGPNTEAFF.

The V call is TRBV13, the J call TRBJ1-1, with D perhaps TRBD1 (6 bases). The V and J ends lost 0 bases and 3 bases respectively, with 14 bases between them. Germline CDR1 and CDR2: PRHDT and FYEKMQ (reference sequence). The CDR3 extends over 16 amino acids. Here the CDR3 DNA reads TGTGCCAGCAGCTTAGGCCCCGGCAGGGGCGACACTGAAGCTTTCTTT. It codes for CASSLGPGRGDTEAFF.

The rearrangement uses TRBV5-6 and TRBJ1-4; TRBD1 agrees at 7 bases. This CDR3 region has 14 residues. Germline CDR1 SGHDT, CDR2 YYEEEE. V dropped 1 base and J dropped 7; count of bases not matched to a gene: 4. CDR3 nucleotides: TGTGCCAGCAGCTTGTGGGGGACAGTTGAAAAACTGTTTTTT. Its translation is CASSLWGTVEKLFF.